This is a list of T cell receptor beta chains from one sample in a study of blood T cell repertoires in COVID-19. The protocol was immunoSEQ multiplex PCR, while the TCRdb copy is restricted to in-frame clones and leaves out a portion. The sample has about 290,000 clones; 85% to 90% are singletons. The sequencing input was peripheral blood. The receptor source for this set is a woman aged 25 to 45 with COVID-19, enrolled during active disease. Both conserved end residues are part of each CDR3. D genes are given only for firm matches.

V gene	D gene	J gene	CDR3 protein	CDR3 DNA
TRBV7-2	TRBD1	TRBJ1-1	CASSGRQGTLEAFF	TGTGCCAGCAGCGGGCGACAGGGAACCTTGGAAGCTTTCTTT
TRBV5-6	TRBD1	TRBJ2-5	CASSPDRVFSETQYF	TGTGCCAGCAGCCCGGACAGGGTTTTCTCAGAGACCCAGTACTTC
TRBV7-2	TRBD2	TRBJ2-1	CASSRTGTSGANEQFF	TGTGCCAGCAGCCGGACTGGGACTAGCGGGGCCAATGAGCAGTTCTTC
TRBV21-1	NA	TRBJ2-5	CASSRGRETQYF	TGTGCCAGCAGCAGGGGGAGGGAGACCCAGTACTTC
TRBV4-1	TRBD2	TRBJ2-7	CASSLAGASSYEQYF	TGCGCCAGCAGCCTAGCGGGGGCGAGCTCCTACGAGCAGTACTTC
TRBV14	NA	TRBJ2-4	CASSLVPGHIQYF	TGTGCCAGCAGCCTGGTCCCTGGGCACATTCAGTACTTC
TRBV9	TRBD1	TRBJ2-2	CASSVMGTGYTGELFF	TGTGCCAGCAGCGTAATGGGGACAGGGTACACCGGGGAGCTGTTTTTT
TRBV6-5	NA	TRBJ2-1	CASRSEGVYNEQFF	TGTGCCAGCAGATCCGAAGGGGTCTACAATGAGCAGTTCTTC
TRBV2	NA	TRBJ2-2	CASSVQGAGELFF	TGTGCCAGCAGTGTACAGGGAGCCGGGGAGCTGTTTTTT
TRBV12-3/TRBV12-4	TRBD1	TRBJ1-2	CATGGADGYTF	TGTGCCACAGGGGGTGCGGATGGCTACACCTTC